This is a list of T cell receptor beta chains from one sample in a study of blood T cell repertoires in COVID-19. Clones were read by immunoSEQ multiplex PCR, and TCRdb kept only the in-frame ones, dropping some. In the table there are 210,000 or so clones, around 90% of which are singletons. The sequenced sample consisted of PBMCs or T cells enriched from blood (not recorded which). The receptors come from a woman younger than 45 who had been exposed to COVID-19. Both conserved end residues are part of each CDR3. Each record gives: D gene, J gene, CDR3 length, V gene, clone size, CDR3 protein, CDR3 DNA. The D gene is left open where the match is weak. The size entry is marked missing in some rows and otherwise reads once, few, many or a size class.

d_gene: .; j_gene: TRBJ2-7; len: 14; v_gene: TRBV3-1/TRBV3-2; abundance: .; CDR3aa: CASRPTGTGYEQYF; CDR3nt: TGTGCCAGCCGCCCGACAGGAACAGGCTACGAGCAGTACTTC
d_gene: TRBD1; j_gene: TRBJ2-2; len: 15; v_gene: TRBV7-7; abundance: .; CDR3aa: CASSLRTGGTGELFF; CDR3nt: TGTGCCAGCAGCTTAAGGACAGGGGGAACCGGGGAGCTGTTTTTT
d_gene: TRBD2; j_gene: TRBJ2-3; len: 15; v_gene: TRBV9; abundance: .; CDR3aa: CASSRLAGAVDTQYF; CDR3nt: TGTGCCAGCAGTCGACTAGCGGGAGCTGTAGATACGCAGTATTTT
d_gene: .; j_gene: TRBJ1-1; len: 13; v_gene: TRBV4-1; abundance: .; CDR3aa: CASSQEGGTEAFF; CDR3nt: TGCGCCAGCAGCCAAGAGGGGGGAACTGAAGCTTTCTTT
d_gene: TRBD2; j_gene: TRBJ2-1; len: 16; v_gene: TRBV6-1; abundance: .; CDR3aa: CASSVRGLAGANEQFF; CDR3nt: TGTGCCAGCAGTGTCAGAGGACTAGCGGGAGCGAATGAGCAGTTCTTC
d_gene: .; j_gene: TRBJ2-1; len: 11; v_gene: TRBV28; abundance: .; CDR3aa: CASSLSNEQFF; CDR3nt: TGTGCCAGCAGTTTATCGAATGAGCAGTTCTTC
d_gene: TRBD1; j_gene: TRBJ2-1; len: 16; v_gene: TRBV19; abundance: .; CDR3aa: CASSIVAGQGYNEQFF; CDR3nt: TGTGCCAGTAGTATTGTGGCGGGACAGGGCTACAATGAGCAGTTCTTC
d_gene: .; j_gene: TRBJ2-5; len: 13; v_gene: TRBV12-3/TRBV12-4; abundance: .; CDR3aa: CASSRQVRETQYF; CDR3nt: TGTGCCAGCAGTAGACAGGTTAGAGAGACCCAGTACTTC
d_gene: TRBD1; j_gene: TRBJ1-2; len: 14; v_gene: TRBV2; abundance: .; CDR3aa: CASSVDRAGYGYTF; CDR3nt: TGTGCCAGCAGTGTGGACAGGGCTGGCTATGGCTACACCTTC
d_gene: .; j_gene: TRBJ1-2; len: 12; v_gene: TRBV7-9; abundance: .; CDR3aa: CASSLERHGYTF; CDR3nt: TGTGCCAGCAGCTTAGAGAGGCATGGCTACACCTTC
d_gene: TRBD2; j_gene: TRBJ2-7; len: 14; v_gene: TRBV7-9; abundance: .; CDR3aa: CASSLKTSPHEQYF; CDR3nt: TGTGCCAGCAGCTTAAAGACTAGCCCCCACGAGCAGTACTTC
d_gene: TRBD2; j_gene: TRBJ2-2; len: 14; v_gene: TRBV5-1; abundance: .; CDR3aa: CASSLTSVTGELFF; CDR3nt: TGCGCCAGCAGCCTGACTAGCGTTACCGGGGAGCTGTTTTTT
d_gene: .; j_gene: TRBJ2-3; len: 16; v_gene: TRBV2; abundance: once; CDR3aa: CASEGGRGGSADTQYF; CDR3nt: TGTGCCAGCGAGGGGGGGCGCGGGGGTAGCGCAGATACGCAGTATTTT
d_gene: TRBD1; j_gene: TRBJ1-1; len: 14; v_gene: TRBV6-5; abundance: .; CDR3aa: CASSYLSGGTEAFF; CDR3nt: TGTGCCAGCAGTTACCTTTCAGGGGGCACTGAAGCTTTCTTT
d_gene: .; j_gene: TRBJ2-1; len: 15; v_gene: TRBV27; abundance: few; CDR3aa: CASSSRSSVNNEQFF; CDR3nt: TGTGCCAGCAGTTCGCGGTCTAGCGTAAACAATGAGCAGTTCTTC
d_gene: TRBD1; j_gene: TRBJ2-7; len: 13; v_gene: TRBV19; abundance: .; CDR3aa: CASSPGQAYEQYF; CDR3nt: TGTGCCAGTAGTCCCGGACAGGCCTACGAGCAGTACTTC
d_gene: TRBD2; j_gene: TRBJ2-5; len: 18; v_gene: TRBV24-1; abundance: once; CDR3aa: CATSDPTPSGRARETQYF; CDR3nt: TGTGCCACCAGTGACCCAACCCCTAGCGGGAGGGCCCGGGAGACCCAGTACTTC
d_gene: .; j_gene: TRBJ2-2; len: 14; v_gene: TRBV19; abundance: .; CDR3aa: CASSRRGSTGELFF; CDR3nt: TGTGCCAGTAGTCGAAGAGGGAGCACCGGGGAGCTGTTTTTT
d_gene: TRBD1; j_gene: TRBJ1-2; len: 15; v_gene: TRBV19; abundance: .; CDR3aa: CASSQKQGAMYGYTF; CDR3nt: TGTGCCAGTAGTCAGAAGCAGGGGGCGATGTATGGCTACACCTTC
d_gene: .; j_gene: TRBJ2-3; len: 14; v_gene: TRBV28; abundance: .; CDR3aa: CASSFAGPRDTQYF; CDR3nt: TGTGCCAGCAGTTTCGCGGGACCCCGAGATACGCAGTATTTT
d_gene: .; j_gene: TRBJ2-5; len: 15; v_gene: TRBV14; abundance: few; CDR3aa: CASSPGLPNQETQYF; CDR3nt: TGTGCCAGCAGCCCCGGACTACCCAACCAAGAGACCCAGTACTTC
d_gene: .; j_gene: TRBJ2-7; len: 14; v_gene: TRBV10-1; abundance: .; CDR3aa: CASKTRQYSYEQYF; CDR3nt: TGCGCCAGCAAAACCCGACAGTACTCCTACGAGCAGTACTTC
d_gene: .; j_gene: TRBJ1-1; len: 12; v_gene: TRBV6-1; abundance: .; CDR3aa: CASSDVSLEAFF; CDR3nt: TGTGCCAGCAGTGATGTGAGTCTTGAAGCTTTCTTT
d_gene: TRBD1; j_gene: TRBJ1-5; len: 16; v_gene: TRBV5-1; abundance: .; CDR3aa: CASSLTGQGRNQPQHF; CDR3nt: TGCGCCAGCAGCTTGACGGGACAGGGTCGCAATCAGCCCCAGCATTTT
d_gene: TRBD2; j_gene: TRBJ2-7; len: 15; v_gene: TRBV27; abundance: .; CDR3aa: CASSSLRGSSYEQYF; CDR3nt: TGTGCCAGCAGTTCCCTCCGCGGGAGCTCCTACGAGCAGTACTTC
d_gene: .; j_gene: TRBJ2-2; len: 14; v_gene: TRBV12-5; abundance: .; CDR3aa: CASGSGYSTGELFF; CDR3nt: TGTGCTAGTGGTTCGGGGTACAGCACCGGGGAGCTGTTTTTT
d_gene: TRBD2; j_gene: TRBJ2-2; len: 18; v_gene: TRBV3-1/TRBV3-2; abundance: .; CDR3aa: CASSQGSWRRESFGELFF; CDR3nt: TGTGCCAGCAGCCAAGGGAGTTGGCGGCGGGAGAGCTTTGGGGAGCTGTTTTTT
d_gene: TRBD2; j_gene: TRBJ2-1; len: 16; v_gene: TRBV7-4; abundance: .; CDR3aa: CASSSRLAGGDDEQFF; CDR3nt: TGTGCCAGCAGCTCCCGACTAGCGGGAGGGGATGATGAGCAGTTCTTC
d_gene: .; j_gene: TRBJ2-7; len: 17; v_gene: TRBV4-2; abundance: .; CDR3aa: CASSPKGSDSTPYEQYF; CDR3nt: TGTGCCAGCAGCCCCAAGGGTAGCGACTCAACCCCCTACGAGCAGTACTTC
d_gene: .; j_gene: TRBJ1-1; len: 11; v_gene: TRBV20-1; abundance: .; CDR3aa: CSASGYTEAFF; CDR3nt: TGCAGTGCTTCAGGGTACACTGAAGCTTTCTTT
d_gene: TRBD2; j_gene: TRBJ2-1; len: 16; v_gene: TRBV5-1; abundance: .; CDR3aa: CASSHHGTSGSNEQFF; CDR3nt: TGCGCCAGCAGCCATCACGGGACTAGCGGGAGCAATGAGCAGTTCTTC
d_gene: TRBD1; j_gene: TRBJ2-2; len: 15; v_gene: TRBV6-5; abundance: .; CDR3aa: CASRRTGVNGGELFF; CDR3nt: TGTGCCAGCAGACGGACAGGTGTTAATGGCGGGGAGCTGTTTTTT
d_gene: .; j_gene: TRBJ2-1; len: 15; v_gene: TRBV19; abundance: .; CDR3aa: CASSRRGFSYNEQFF; CDR3nt: TGTGCCAGTAGTAGGAGGGGATTCTCCTACAATGAGCAGTTCTTC
d_gene: .; j_gene: TRBJ2-7; len: 17; v_gene: TRBV6-1; abundance: .; CDR3aa: CASSENQAGQVPYEQYF; CDR3nt: TGTGCCAGCAGTGAAAATCAGGCGGGGCAGGTCCCCTACGAGCAGTACTTC
d_gene: .; j_gene: TRBJ2-7; len: 14; v_gene: TRBV30; abundance: few; CDR3aa: CAWRQTGLSYEQYF; CDR3nt: TGTGCCTGGAGGCAGACGGGTCTCTCCTACGAGCAGTACTTC
d_gene: .; j_gene: TRBJ2-1; len: 15; v_gene: TRBV11-2; abundance: .; CDR3aa: CASSLKSQPGDEQFF; CDR3nt: TGTGCCAGCAGCTTAAAATCACAGCCCGGGGATGAGCAGTTCTTC
d_gene: .; j_gene: TRBJ2-5; len: 13; v_gene: TRBV18; abundance: .; CDR3aa: CASSPALTGAQYF; CDR3nt: TGTGCCAGCTCACCAGCACTGACGGGAGCCCAATACTTC
d_gene: .; j_gene: TRBJ1-4; len: 11; v_gene: TRBV11-2; abundance: .; CDR3aa: CASSSDEKLFF; CDR3nt: TGTGCCAGCAGCTCGGATGAAAAACTGTTTTTT
d_gene: .; j_gene: TRBJ2-7; len: 13; v_gene: TRBV3-1/TRBV3-2; abundance: .; CDR3aa: CASSQETAYEQYF; CDR3nt: TGTGCCAGCAGCCAAGAGACTGCCTACGAGCAGTACTTC
d_gene: TRBD2; j_gene: TRBJ2-7; len: 15; v_gene: TRBV29-1; abundance: .; CDR3aa: CSVDGLAEDHYEQYF; CDR3nt: TGCAGCGTTGATGGTCTAGCGGAGGACCACTACGAGCAGTACTTC
d_gene: TRBD2; j_gene: TRBJ2-1; len: 14; v_gene: TRBV4-2; abundance: .; CDR3aa: CASSLAGLYNEQFF; CDR3nt: TGTGCCAGCAGCCTAGCGGGCCTTTACAATGAGCAGTTCTTC
d_gene: .; j_gene: TRBJ1-1; len: 14; v_gene: TRBV27; abundance: .; CDR3aa: CASSFGRGNTEAFF; CDR3nt: TGTGCCAGCAGTTTCGGCAGAGGGAACACTGAAGCTTTCTTT
d_gene: TRBD1; j_gene: TRBJ1-1; len: 14; v_gene: TRBV27; abundance: .; CDR3aa: CASSFQGGNTEAFF; CDR3nt: TGTGCCAGCAGTTTCCAGGGGGGGAACACTGAAGCTTTCTTT
d_gene: .; j_gene: TRBJ1-1; len: 13; v_gene: TRBV30; abundance: .; CDR3aa: CAWSVRGPKGAFF; CDR3nt: TGTGCCTGGAGTGTACGGGGTCCTAAAGGAGCTTTCTTT
d_gene: .; j_gene: TRBJ1-6; len: 17; v_gene: TRBV10-3; abundance: .; CDR3aa: CAISESGREFYNSPLHF; CDR3nt: TGTGCCATCAGTGAGTCGGGCAGGGAATTCTATAATTCACCCCTCCACTTT
d_gene: TRBD2; j_gene: TRBJ2-1; len: 15; v_gene: TRBV11-1; abundance: .; CDR3aa: CASSSGLAETNEQFF; CDR3nt: TGTGCCAGCAGCTCCGGACTAGCGGAGACCAATGAGCAGTTCTTC
d_gene: TRBD2; j_gene: TRBJ2-5; len: 16; v_gene: TRBV19; abundance: .; CDR3aa: CASSTLSSGSLKTQYF; CDR3nt: TGTGCCAGTAGTACGCTGAGTAGCGGGAGTCTAAAGACCCAGTACTTC
d_gene: TRBD1; j_gene: TRBJ1-1; len: 18; v_gene: TRBV2; abundance: .; CDR3aa: CASSERVVQGLGTTEAFF; CDR3nt: TGTGCCAGCAGTGAAAGAGTTGTACAGGGGCTTGGAACCACTGAAGCTTTCTTT
d_gene: .; j_gene: TRBJ2-1; len: 16; v_gene: TRBV5-6; abundance: .; CDR3aa: CASSRGTGGRNNEQFF; CDR3nt: TGTGCCAGCAGCAGGGGGACGGGGGGTCGGAACAATGAGCAGTTCTTC